This T cell receptor (beta chain) was found in a study of shared T cell receptors in the human thymus. Some clones are missing from TCRdb's copy, which holds only in-frame ones; the method was immunoSEQ multiplex PCR. The table shows some 700,000 clones, with approximately 87% occurring only once. Germline V gene sequence: CDR1 SEHNR, CDR2 FQNEAQ (reference sequence). Germline trimming cut 1 base from V and 5 bases from J; bases unmatched to any gene: 12. The CDR3 totals 17 residues. A further study also used this sample, focusing on human thymus T cells. In that study: Corrective heart surgery yielded resections, and these provided the thymus tissue. Thymic and blood repertoires appeared to carry a bias in their V and J gene usage.

The rearrangement uses TRBV7-9 and TRBJ2-5; 8 bases agree with TRBD1. The sequencing sample was made of thymocytes. This clonotype originated in a boy in the first two years of life with a congenital heart defect. CDR3 sequence: CASSLGRVTGDPETQYF. CDR3 sequence (DNA): TGTGCCAGCAGCTTAGGCAGGGTGACAGGGGACCCCGAGACCCAGTACTTC. Full variable domain (outside the CDR3, taken from reference TRBV7-9 and TRBJ2-5): DTGVSQNPRHKITKRGQNVTFRCDPISEHNRLYWYRQTLGQGPEFLTYFQNEAQLEKSRLLSDRFSAERPKGSFSTLEIQRTEQGDSAMYLCASSLGRVTGDPETQYFGPGTRLLVL.